One sample yielded the 9 T cell receptor beta chains listed below, sequenced in a study of blood T cell repertoires in COVID-19. TCRdb's copy holds only in-frame clones and misses some; the assay was immunoSEQ multiplex PCR. The table shows about 220,000 clones, with roughly 75% occurring only once. Sequencing was performed on peripheral blood. Every receptor here comes from a woman in her 70s with acute or convalescent COVID-19.

The chain links TRBV7-3 to TRBJ2-2, with 7 bases fitting TRBD1. After removal of 0 bases from V and 6 bases from J, the junction contained 1 base not matched to a gene. Looked up from germline, CDR1 is SGHTA and CDR2 is FQGTGA. The CDR3 is 14 amino acids. The CDR3 DNA reads as TGTGCCAGCAGCTTAACCGACAGGGCCGGGGAGCTGTTTTTT. It specifies CASSLTDRAGELFF. Drawing the rest from reference TRBV7-3 and TRBJ2-2, the complete variable domain is GAGVSQTPSNKVTEKGKYVELRCDPISGHTALYWYRQSLGQGPEFLIYFQGTGAADDSGLPNDRFFAVRPEGSVSTLKIQRTERGDSAVYLCASSLTDRAGELFFGEGSRLTVL.

V is TRBV28 and J is TRBJ1-4, with TRBD1 matching 10 bases. Germline V gene lookup returns CDR1 MDHEN and CDR2 SYDVKM. This CDR3 has 16 amino acids. J was trimmed by 8 bases and V by 5 bases; bases with no gene match: 11. CDR3 sequence: CASSTFTGTGVEKLFF. In DNA, the CDR3 is TGTGCCAGCAGTACCTTTACCGGGACAGGGGTAGAAAAACTGTTTTTT.

This chain uses TRBV20-1 with TRBJ2-3, with D possibly being TRBD1 (5 bases). Trimming stripped 5 bases from V and 8 bases from J, with 11 bases between. CDR3 length: 11 residues. From germline, CDR1 is DFQATT and CDR2 SNEGSKA (reference sequence). In DNA, the CDR3 is TGCAGTGCTGATGACAGATTTACGCAGTATTTT. It translates to CSADDRFTQYF.

The chain carries TRBV7-2 and TRBJ2-2; TRBD2 matches at 8 bases. The length of the CDR3 is 16 residues. Trimming cost V 7 bases and J 5 bases; bases outside gene matches: 12. Germline V gene sequence: CDR1 SGHTA, CDR2 FQGNSA. The DNA of the CDR3 is TGTGCCAGCAAGCCGGGTAGCGGGGTCGGGACCGGGGAGCTGTTTTTT. This gives the protein CASKPGSGVGTGELFF.

The gene calls are TRBV3-1 (or the pseudogene TRBV3-2) and TRBJ2-7, with 9 bases lining up with TRBD2. The germline V gene encodes CDR1 LGHDT and CDR2 YNNKEL (reference sequence). The ends lost 4 bases at V and 3 bases at J; junction bases unmatched: 7. This CDR3 is built from 15 residues. The CDR3 DNA sequence: TGTGCCAGCAGCCGAGCGGGACTAGCCGACTACGAGCAGTACTTC. It is translated as CASSRAGLADYEQYF.

The chain carries TRBV6-2 or TRBV6-3 and TRBJ1-2, with D hard to call. The CDR3 length is 13 residues. Germline CDR1 is MNHEY and CDR2 is SVGEGT. Between the trimmed V and J ends, which lost 6 bases and 3 bases, there was a span of 11 bases. CDR3 residues: CASSEQNDYGYTF. The CDR3 DNA is TGTGCCAGCAGCGAACAGAATGACTATGGCTACACCTTC.

The chain combines TRBV18 with TRBJ1-1; D is undetermined. V was clipped by 3 bases and J by 8 bases, with 10 bases between them. This CDR3 contains 12 residues. Looked up from germline, CDR1 is KGHSH and CDR2 is LQKENI. CDR3 sequence (DNA): TGTGCCAGCTCACCTTCTGAGAGAGAAGCTTTCTTT. Amino acids: CASSPSEREAFF.

The J gene is TRBJ2-6, the V gene TRBV25-1, with D perhaps TRBD2 (5 bases). Germline CDR1 is MGHDK and CDR2 is SYGVNS. This CDR3 is built from 17 residues. Trimming took 5 bases from V and 4 from J, leaving 18 bases between them. In DNA, the CDR3 is TGTGCCAGCAGTTATCCGCTAGGGAGTGAGGGGGCCAACGTCCTGACTTTC. This translates into CASSYPLGSEGANVLTF.

The chain couples TRBV5-5 to TRBJ2-7; D ambiguous. Germline CDR1 is SGHKS and CDR2 is YYEKEE (reference sequence). The length of the CDR3 is 13 residues. Trimming left V 2 bases short and J 2 bases short, with 8 bases between. CDR3 region: CASSFHIAYEQYF. The CDR3 nucleotides are TGTGCCAGCAGCTTCCACATCGCCTACGAGCAGTACTTC.